The clone carrying this TCR beta chain was counted ten times or more. What it recognizes is unknown. These data are taken from a study of tumor-infiltrating lymphocytes in primary liver carcinoma. General observations from the study: Lesser overlap characterized tumor-adjacent and tumor-blood pairs relative to tumor region pairs. It was in tumors, not blood, that the top-250-clone fraction was significantly higher (p = 0.039).

Unsorted whole blood yielded blood RNA, and germline DNA was extracted as well. Trimming removed 4 bases from V and 3 bases from J; junction bases left unmatched: 3. The length of the CDR3 is 13 residues. CDR1 and CDR2 from the germline V gene are SGHAT and FQNNGV. Starting from roughly 0.5 ug of total RNA, TCR beta cDNA was produced with a primer in the constant region. Slightly modified ARM-PCR served as the procedure for the TCR beta libraries. These libraries came from three rounds of nested multiplex PCR. Both of the initial two PCR rounds ran for around 9 cycles and employed TRBV1-TRBV30 forward primers alongside a C-beta reverse primer. TCRdb redid the calling of the multiplex PCR reads with MiXCR, one entry per CDR3 protein. The sample contains approximately 320,000 distinct CDR3 sequences, nearly 60% of which appear only once.

The specimen was peripheral blood. V and J are TRBV11-2 and TRBJ2-7; 7 bases align to TRBD1. The sequence was obtained from a woman in her 30s with primary liver carcinoma and hepatitis B virus infection. The CDR3 is CASSSRTGYEQYF. The CDR3 region has the DNA TGTGCCAGCAGCTCCAGGACAGGCTACGAGCAGTACTTC.